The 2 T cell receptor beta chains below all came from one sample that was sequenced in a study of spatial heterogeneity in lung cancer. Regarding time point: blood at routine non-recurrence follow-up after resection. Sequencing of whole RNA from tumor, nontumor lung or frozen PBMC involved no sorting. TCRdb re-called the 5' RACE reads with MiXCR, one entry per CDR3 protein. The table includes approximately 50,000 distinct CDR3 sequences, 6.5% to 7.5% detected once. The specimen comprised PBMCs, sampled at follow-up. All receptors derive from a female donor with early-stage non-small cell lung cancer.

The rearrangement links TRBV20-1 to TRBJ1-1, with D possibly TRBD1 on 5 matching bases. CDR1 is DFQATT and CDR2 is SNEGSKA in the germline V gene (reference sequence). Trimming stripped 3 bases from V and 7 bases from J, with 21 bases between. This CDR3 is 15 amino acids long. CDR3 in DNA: TGCAGTGCTAGGGCCGGTGCGGGTGGACATGGTGAAGCTTTCTTT. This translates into CSARAGAGGHGEAFF.

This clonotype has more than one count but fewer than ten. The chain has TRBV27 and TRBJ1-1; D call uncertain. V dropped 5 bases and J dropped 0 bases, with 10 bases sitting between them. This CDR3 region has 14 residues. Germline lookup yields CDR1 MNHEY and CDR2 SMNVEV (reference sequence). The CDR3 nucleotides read TGTGCCAGCAGTCCCCGGATGATGAACACTGAAGCTTTCTTT. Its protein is CASSPRMMNTEAFF.